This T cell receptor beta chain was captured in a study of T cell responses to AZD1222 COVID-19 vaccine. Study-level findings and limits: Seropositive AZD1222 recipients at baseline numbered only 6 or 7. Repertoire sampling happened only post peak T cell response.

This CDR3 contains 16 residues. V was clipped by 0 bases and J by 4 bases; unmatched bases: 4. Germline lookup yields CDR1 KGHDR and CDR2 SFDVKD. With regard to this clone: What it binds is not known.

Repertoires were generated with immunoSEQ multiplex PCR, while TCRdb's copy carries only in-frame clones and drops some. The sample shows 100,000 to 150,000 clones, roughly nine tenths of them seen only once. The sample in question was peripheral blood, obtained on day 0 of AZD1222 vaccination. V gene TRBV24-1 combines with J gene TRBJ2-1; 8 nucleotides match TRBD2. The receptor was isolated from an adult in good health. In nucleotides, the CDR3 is TGTGCCACCAGTGATTTGACGGGGGGGAGTTACAATGAGCAGTTCTTC. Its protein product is CATSDLTGGSYNEQFF.